This TCR beta chain was observed in a study of blood T cell repertoires in COVID-19. Study at large: COVID-19 samples from acute and convalescent phases originated in the United States, Italy and Spain.

In the original workflow: Amplification from reference gene primers served as the basis for estimated nucleated cell counts. Clones were sequenced by immunoSEQ multiplex PCR, and TCRdb holds only the in-frame ones, with some missing. For V, J and clone size, that table is used; D and trimming come from the DNA. The sample has about 370,000 clones; roughly 90% are singletons. V lost 3 bases, J lost 3 bases, and 9 bases stayed unmatched. Germline-derived CDR1 and CDR2 are SGHTA and FQGNSA. This CDR3 is built from 16 residues. The chain joins TRBV7-2 to TRBJ2-3; 7 nucleotides line up with TRBD2. Material: peripheral blood. The TCR comes from a young woman with COVID-19, enrolled during active disease. This CDR3 reads CASSLNRGGRTDTQYF. Here the CDR3 DNA reads TGTGCCAGCAGCTTGAATAGGGGCGGGAGAACAGATACGCAGTATTTT.